One T cell receptor beta chain is described in this entry. This sample stems from a study of cytomegalovirus exposure and HLA in healthy donors. This PCR relied on a set of 60 Vbeta primers and 13 Jbeta primers. Using immunoSEQ multiplex PCR, the repertoire was profiled, and TCRdb retains in-frame clones only, with some absent. The profile covers approximately 150,000 clones, with around 78% appearing a single time and over 2% taken by the ten largest. The CDR3 is made up of 17 amino acids. J was trimmed by 2 bases and V by 6 bases; bases with no gene match: 12. Per germline, CDR1 MNHEY and CDR2 SMNVEV (reference sequence).

The receptor was derived from a woman between 18 and 30 years old in good health and CMV-seropositive. Sequencing input: PBMCs. The rearrangement joins TRBV27 to TRBJ2-3, with 9 bases that match TRBD2. The CDR3 loop is CASSGGGVLVTTDTQYF. CDR3 nucleotides: TGTGCCAGCAGCGGCGGGGGGGTCCTCGTCACCACAGATACGCAGTATTTT.